A single sample gave rise to the 19 T cell receptor beta chains below, sequenced in a study of T cells in Graves' hyperthyroidism and ophthalmopathy. RNA transcripts provided the source from which TCR beta CDR3 regions were amplified. Primed by the HTBI set, a first-round RT-PCR was run on the TCR CDR3. Each CDR3 protein is one row after TCRdb ran MiXCR on the multiplex PCR reads. Among some 800,000 distinct CDR3 sequences listed, 38% were seen once. Specimen: blood. The source of these receptors is a man between 18 and 29 years old with Graves' hyperthyroidism.

This clonotype was counted ten times or more. The J gene is TRBJ1-4, the V gene TRBV9; 8 bases align to TRBD1. Germline assignment: CDR1 SGDLS and CDR2 YYNGEE. The CDR3 totals 14 residues. V dropped 3 bases and J dropped 4; count of bases not matched to a gene: 2. The CDR3 here is CASSAGQGNEKLFF. The CDR3 DNA sequence: TGTGCCAGCAGCGCAGGACAGGGTAATGAAAAACTGTTTTTT.

The J gene is TRBJ2-2, the V gene TRBV29-1, with D perhaps TRBD1 or TRBD2 (5 bases each). This CDR3 is 14 amino acids long. Trimming removed 4 bases from V and 5 bases from J, with 14 bases in between. Per germline, CDR1 SQVTM and CDR2 ANQGSEA. The CDR3 coding sequence is TGCAGCGTTGCCGGGACCGAAGGAACCGGGGAGCTGTTTTTT. It translates to CSVAGTEGTGELFF.

This rearrangement joins TRBV6-5 to TRBJ1-4; no definite D call. The CDR3 length is 15 residues. Germline values: CDR1 MNHEY, CDR2 SVGAGI. The V end was cut by 4 bases, the J end by 7 bases, with 16 bases between. This CDR3 reads CASSSLTGEIEKLFF. In DNA form, the CDR3 reads TGTGCCAGCAGTTCCCTAACTGGGGAGATTGAAAAACTGTTTTTT.

About this clonotype itself: This may stem from a read error, because a much larger clone lies one nucleotide away. CDR3 amino acids: CATSDTRWGTQCF. The CDR3 DNA reads as TGTGCCACCAGTGATACCCGTTGGGGGACCCAGTGCTTC. V is TRBV24-1 and J is TRBJ2-5; either TRBD1 or TRBD2 may supply D (5 bases each). There are 13 residues in the CDR3. In germline, CDR1 is KGHDR, CDR2 SFDVKD.

The chain is built from TRBV9 and TRBJ2-7; TRBD1 matches 9 bases. CDR3 length: 14 residues. The trim removed 3 bases at V and 5 bases at J, leaving 6 bases unmatched. The germline CDR1 and CDR2 sequences are SGDLS and YYNGEE. The CDR3 here is CASSAWTGADEQYF. For the CDR3, the DNA is TGTGCCAGCAGCGCATGGACAGGGGCCGACGAGCAGTACTTC.

This clonotype was observed a single time. It may be a read error: a sequence one base away is much more abundant. V and J are TRBV15 and TRBJ1-1; D possibly corresponds to TRBD1 (6 bases). Germline values: CDR1 LNHNV, CDR2 YYDKDF (reference sequence). V lost 5 bases to trimming and J lost 3 bases, with 10 bases between them. This CDR3 is 13 amino acids long. The CDR3 nucleotides are TGTGCCACCAGCCCAAACAGGGACACTGAAGCTTTCTTT. Translating it yields CATSPNRDTEAFF.

The V gene is TRBV2, the J gene TRBJ1-6; D remains unclear. The CDR3 sequence is 8 residues long. The V end was cut by 10 bases, the J end by 13 bases, with 5 bases between. Germline V CDR1 and CDR2: SNHLY, FYNNEI. The CDR3 sequence: CATHPLHF. The CDR3 region has the DNA TGTGCCACACATCCCCTCCACTTT. The full variable domain, its missing parts supplied by reference TRBV2 and TRBJ1-6, is EPEVTQTPSHQVTQMGQEVILRCVPISNHLYFYWYRQILGQKVEFLVSFYNNEISEKSEIFDDQFSVERPDGSNFTLKIRSTKLEDSAMYFCATHPLHFGNGTRLTVT.

This clonotype was found many times. The CDR3 coding sequence is TGTGCCAGCAGCTTCGACGAAAAACTGTTTTTT. The encoded protein is CASSFDEKLFF. This chain joins TRBV7-2 and TRBJ1-4; D gene uncertain. The CDR3 sequence is 11 residues long. Germline CDR1 and CDR2: SGHTA and FQGNSA. V dropped 3 bases and J dropped 8 bases, with 4 bases sitting between them.

This chain uses TRBV20-1 with TRBJ2-7; maybe TRBD1 (6 bases). The J call may be incorrect, as the DNA end agrees better with TRBJ2-5. This CDR3 contains 12 residues. Germline assignment: CDR1 DFQATT and CDR2 SNEGSKA (reference sequence). CDR3 DNA: TGCAGTGCTAGCCCAGGGGTCGAGACCCAGTACTTC. Its protein is CSASPGVETQYF.

This clonotype has a handful of counts. The J gene is TRBJ2-2, the V gene TRBV7-2; D gene ambiguous. The CDR3 runs to 12 residues. The germline V gene encodes CDR1 SGHTA and CDR2 FQGNSA. Between the trimmed V and J ends, which lost 4 bases and 9 bases, there was a span of 9 bases. Here the CDR3 DNA reads TGTGCCAGCAGCTCCCCACCCCGGGAGCTGTTTTTT. It codes for CASSSPPRELFF.

This clonotype has just a few counts. The chain joins TRBV7-6 to TRBJ2-7, with 7 nucleotides matching TRBD1. The CDR3 is 15 amino acids. Germline CDR1 SGHVS, CDR2 FNYEAQ. The V gene end was trimmed by 5 bases and the J gene end by 2 bases; junction bases not matched to a gene: 9. The CDR3 nucleotides are TGTGCCAGCAGCGCTTGGCAGGGGGTCACCTACGAGCAGTACTTC. It encodes CASSAWQGVTYEQYF.

This clonotype was seen only a few times. This sequence joins TRBV6-6 and TRBJ2-5; possibly TRBD1 for D (6 bases). Trimming took off 8 bases at V and 2 bases at J, with 12 bases between the two ends. This CDR3 contains 13 residues. Germline CDR1 MNHNY, CDR2 SVGAGI (reference sequence). The CDR3 spells CASGYRVQETQYF. The CDR3 DNA reads as TGTGCCAGCGGATACAGGGTACAAGAGACCCAGTACTTC.

In the case of this clonotype: Compared with germline, one end of the junction differs, possibly owing to a read error. The chain has TRBV5-1 and TRBJ1-2; D unresolved. This CDR3 spans 15 amino acids. CDR1 and CDR2 from the germline V gene are SGHRS and YFSETQ. CDR3 protein: CASSLVRPFNYGYTF. For the CDR3, the DNA is TGTGCCAGCAGCTTGGTCAGGCCATTCAACTATGGCTACACCTTC.

The table lists this clonotype with a few counts. V is TRBV7-2 and J is TRBJ1-1; tentative D call: TRBD1 (5 bases). This CDR3 is 13 amino acids long. Per the germline V gene, CDR1 is SGHTA and CDR2 is FQGNSA. Trimming shortened V by 1 base and J by 7 bases, and 10 bases separated the two germline ends. CDR3 region: CASSLVGTNEAFF. CDR3 in DNA: TGTGCCAGCAGCTTAGTGGGGACCAATGAAGCTTTCTTT.

This clonotype was seen more than once but under ten times. A junction boundary mismatches the germline segment, possibly from a read error. The chain recombines TRBV7-7 with TRBJ2-3; D is possibly TRBD1 (5 bases). CDR1 and CDR2 from the germline V gene are SSHAT and FNYEAQ (reference sequence). The CDR3 totals 16 residues. CDR3 sequence reads: CASSLGQGPGTDTQYF. In nucleotides, the CDR3 is TGTGCTAGCAGCTTAGGGCAGGGCCCGGGCACAGATACGCAGTATTTT.

This clonotype was observed a handful of times. The chain links TRBV5-4 to TRBJ2-2; D is perhaps TRBD2 (6 bases). Germline CDR1 and CDR2: SGHNT and YYREEE (reference sequence). The CDR3 covers 16 residues. V lost 3 bases and J 2 bases, leaving 14 bases between the germline ends. CDR3 nucleotide sequence: TGTGCCAGCAGCTCGCCCCTAGCGCCCAACACCGGGGAGCTGTTTTTT. Translated, it gives CASSSPLAPNTGELFF.

The genes are TRBV6-5 and TRBJ2-5; 10 nucleotides agree with TRBD1. Germline CDR1 is MNHEY and CDR2 is SVGAGI. Trimming took 4 bases from V and 1 from J; bases not matched to a gene: 6. The CDR3 runs 16 residues. DNA of the CDR3: TGTGCCAGCAGTTCCCGGGACAGGGGAACCCAAGAGACCCAGTACTTC. Encoded protein: CASSSRDRGTQETQYF.

This clonotype was detected only a few times. This chain connects TRBV7-3 to TRBJ2-2; no clear D gene. Trimming cost V 5 bases and J 1 base, with 8 bases left between them. Germline CDR1 is SGHTA and CDR2 is FQGTGA. CDR3 length: 14 residues. The CDR3 DNA reads as TGTGCCAGCAGCCATTACAGGAACACCGGGGAGCTGTTTTTT. Residues: CASSHYRNTGELFF.

The rearrangement links TRBV7-9 to TRBJ1-1; no definite D call. This CDR3 has 13 residues. Trimming removed 5 bases from V and 4 bases from J, with 11 bases in between. Germline CDR1 reads SEHNR; CDR2 reads FQNEAQ (reference sequence). The CDR3 coding sequence is TGTGCCAGCAGCCTCCCCCCGAGCACTGAAGCTTTCTTT. This sequence encodes CASSLPPSTEAFF.